The 15 T cell receptor beta chains presented below share a single source sample, sequenced in a study of blood T cell repertoires in COVID-19. Clones were read by immunoSEQ multiplex PCR, and TCRdb kept only the in-frame ones, dropping some. The profile shows roughly 41,000 clones, approximately 90% of them singletons. The sample comprised peripheral blood. The source of these receptors is a human donor in a cohort sampled during active COVID-19.

The CDR3 region is CASSLSSRGNYGYTF. CDR3 nucleotide sequence: TGTGCCAGCAGTTTATCTTCGAGAGGTAACTATGGCTACACCTTC. This chain joins TRBV27 and TRBJ1-2; D is ambiguous. V lost 0 bases to trimming and J lost 1 base, with 9 bases between them. The germline V gene encodes CDR1 MNHEY and CDR2 SMNVEV (reference sequence). This CDR3 contains 15 residues.

This clone has only one observation. The chain links TRBV18 to TRBJ1-5, with TRBD1 as a possible D gene (5 bases). This CDR3 region has 16 residues. Germline V lookup: CDR1 KGHSH, CDR2 LQKENI. Trimming cost V 6 bases and J 0 bases, with 15 bases left between them. CDR3 residues: CASSHESGYSNQPQHF. In DNA, the CDR3 is TGTGCCAGCTCCCACGAGTCAGGGTATAGCAATCAGCCCCAGCATTTT.

The chain employs TRBV6-4 and TRBJ2-7; 7 nucleotides agree with TRBD1. This CDR3 region has 14 residues. With V trimmed by 8 bases and J by 0 bases, 7 bases remained unmatched. CDR1 MRHNA and CDR2 SNTAGT come from the germline V gene. The CDR3, as DNA: TGTGCCAGCCTACAGGGGTCGAGCTCCTACGAGCAGTACTTC. Its translation: CASLQGSSSYEQYF.

This clone has just one count. The chain links TRBV27 to TRBJ1-4; maybe TRBD1 (6 bases). Trimming cost V 6 bases and J 4 bases, with 12 bases left between them. Germline lookup yields CDR1 MNHEY and CDR2 SMNVEV (reference sequence). The CDR3 is 14 amino acids. As DNA, the CDR3 is TGTGCCAGCAGAACCGGGACAAGTAATGAAAAACTGTTTTTT. The encoded protein is CASRTGTSNEKLFF.

This chain uses TRBV28 with TRBJ2-7; TRBD1 matches at 9 bases. The V gene's germline CDR1 is MDHEN and CDR2 SYDVKM. V trimming: 6 bases; J trimming: 0 bases; junction bases outside the gene matches: 6. The CDR3 is 15 residues long. This CDR3 is CASRYGTGTSYEQYF. As DNA, the CDR3 is TGTGCCAGCAGGTACGGGACAGGGACCTCCTACGAGCAGTACTTC.

The CDR3 DNA sequence: TGTGCCACCAGTGATTCTCGAGCCGGACAGCATCGCAATCAGCCCCAGCATTTT. It is translated as CATSDSRAGQHRNQPQHF. The chain employs TRBV24-1 and TRBJ1-5, with D possibly TRBD1 on 6 matching bases. The V gene's germline CDR1 is KGHDR and CDR2 SFDVKD. CDR3 size: 18 residues. V was clipped by 2 bases and J by 2 bases, with 18 bases between them.

V is TRBV11-2 and J is TRBJ2-3, with D perhaps TRBD2 (7 bases). This CDR3 is 16 amino acids long. Between the trimmed V and J ends, which lost 5 bases and 5 bases, there was a span of 20 bases. The V gene's germline CDR1 is SGHAT and CDR2 FQNNGV. CDR3 residues: CASSHRGGMGGDTQYF. As DNA, the CDR3 is TGTGCCAGCAGCCATAGGGGGGGCATGGGTGGAGATACGCAGTATTTT.

A word on this clone: Additional DNA sequences in this sample encode the identical CDR3. The chain carries TRBV2 and TRBJ1-2, with 10 bases matching TRBD1. Germline CDR1 and CDR2: SNHLY and FYNNEI. CDR3 length equals 14 residues. The J segment lost 4 bases and the V segment lost 4 bases, leaving 3 bases of the junction unmatched. The CDR3 is CASSGTGGSYGYTF. Here the CDR3 DNA reads TGTGCCAGCAGTGGGACAGGGGGAAGCTATGGCTACACCTTC.

V and J are TRBV12-5 and TRBJ2-5; 7 bases match TRBD1. Germline loops: CDR1 LGHNT, CDR2 FRNRAP. After removal of 3 bases from V and 5 bases from J, the junction contained 9 bases not matched to a gene. The CDR3 consists of 15 residues. CDR3 sequence (DNA): TGTGCTAGTGGTTTTGTAGGGGGCGGCGTGGAGACCCAGTACTTC. Translating gives CASGFVGGGVETQYF.

The chain is built from TRBV19 and TRBJ2-7; D perhaps matches TRBD1 (6 bases). The V end lost 5 bases, the J end lost 3 bases, and 17 bases lay between the germline ends. This CDR3 comprises 15 residues. CDR1 is LNHDA and CDR2 is SQIVND in the germline V gene (reference sequence). The CDR3 sequence: CASSSAGAKLYEQYF. In nucleotides, the CDR3 is TGTGCCAGTAGTTCGGCAGGGGCCAAACTCTACGAGCAGTACTTC.

The V gene is TRBV6-5, the J gene TRBJ2-7; TRBD2 matches 11 bases. V trimming: 5 bases; J trimming: 3 bases; junction bases outside the gene matches: 3. CDR1 and CDR2 (germline): MNHEY, SVGAGI. CDR3 length equals 14 residues. The CDR3 is CASSPGTSGYEQYF. In DNA, the CDR3 is TGTGCCAGCAGTCCCGGGACTAGCGGCTACGAGCAGTACTTC.

In this sample, this clone turned up a few times. The CDR3 coding sequence is TGTGCCAGCAGCCCCATTAGCGGGAGCGTGGGGGAGCAGTTCTTC. Protein sequence: CASSPISGSVGEQFF. The V call is TRBV7-6, the J call TRBJ2-1, with 9 bases aligning to TRBD2. The CDR3 runs 15 residues. V dropped 5 bases and J dropped 10; count of bases not matched to a gene: 12. Germline values: CDR1 SGHVS, CDR2 FNYEAQ.

The rearrangement links TRBV5-1 to TRBJ2-1; 9 nucleotides agree with TRBD1. Germline-derived CDR1 and CDR2 are SGHRS and YFSETQ. V shed 5 bases and J 6 bases; nucleotides not matched to a gene: 3. CDR3 size: 13 residues. CDR3 DNA sequence: TGCGCCAGCAGGGACAGGGGTTCCAATGAGCAGTTCTTC. This sequence encodes CASRDRGSNEQFF.

The rearrangement joins TRBV7-3 to TRBJ1-2; no firm D call. V gave up 0 bases and J gave up 3 bases, with 14 bases separating them. CDR1 is SGHTA, CDR2 FQGTGA, per germline. This CDR3 is built from 16 residues. This CDR3 is CASSLTGGGMDYGYTF. The DNA of the CDR3 is TGTGCCAGCAGCTTAACGGGAGGAGGTATGGACTATGGCTACACCTTC. Full variable domain (outside the CDR3, taken from reference TRBV7-3 and TRBJ1-2): GAGVSQTPSNKVTEKGKYVELRCDPISGHTALYWYRQSLGQGPEFLIYFQGTGAADDSGLPNDRFFAVRPEGSVSTLKIQRTERGDSAVYLCASSLTGGGMDYGYTFGSGTRLTVV.

In its sample, this clone was seen a few times. The chain recombines TRBV7-9 with TRBJ2-3, with 12 bases matching TRBD2. Germline CDR1 SEHNR, CDR2 FQNEAQ (reference sequence). J was trimmed by 1 base and V by 7 bases; bases with no gene match: 6. The CDR3 loop spans 16 amino acids. The CDR3 region is CASTLTSGSGTDTQYF. In DNA, the CDR3 is TGTGCCAGCACCCTGACTAGCGGGAGCGGCACAGATACGCAGTATTTT.